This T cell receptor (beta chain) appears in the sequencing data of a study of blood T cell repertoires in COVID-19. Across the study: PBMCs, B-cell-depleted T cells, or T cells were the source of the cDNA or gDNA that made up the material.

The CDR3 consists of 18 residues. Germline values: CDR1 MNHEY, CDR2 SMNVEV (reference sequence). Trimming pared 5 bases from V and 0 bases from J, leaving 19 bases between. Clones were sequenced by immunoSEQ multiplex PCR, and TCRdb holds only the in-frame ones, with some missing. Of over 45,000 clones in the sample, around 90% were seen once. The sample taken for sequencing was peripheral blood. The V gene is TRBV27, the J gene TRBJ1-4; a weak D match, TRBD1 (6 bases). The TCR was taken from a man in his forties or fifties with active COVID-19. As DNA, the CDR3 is TGTGCCAGCAGTGTAACAGGGATTTTCTCCGCAACTAATGAAAAACTGTTTTTT. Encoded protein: CASSVTGIFSATNEKLFF. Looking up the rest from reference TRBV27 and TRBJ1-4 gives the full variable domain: EAQVTQNPRYLITVTGKKLTVTCSQNMNHEYMSWYRQDPGLGLRQIYYSMNVEVTDKGDVPEGYKVSRKEKRNFPLILESPSPNQTSLYFCASSVTGIFSATNEKLFFGSGTQLSVL.